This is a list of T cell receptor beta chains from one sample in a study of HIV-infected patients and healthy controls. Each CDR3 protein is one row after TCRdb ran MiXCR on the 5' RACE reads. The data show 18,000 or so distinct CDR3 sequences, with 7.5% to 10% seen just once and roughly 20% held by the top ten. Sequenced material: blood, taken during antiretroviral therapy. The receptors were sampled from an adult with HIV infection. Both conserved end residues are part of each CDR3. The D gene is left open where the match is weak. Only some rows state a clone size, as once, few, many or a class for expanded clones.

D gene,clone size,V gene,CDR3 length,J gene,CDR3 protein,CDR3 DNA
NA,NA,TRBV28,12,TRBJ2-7,CASRGQVYEQYF,TGTGCCAGCAGAGGGCAAGTCTACGAGCAGTACTTC
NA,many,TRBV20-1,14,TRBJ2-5,CSARVGRDSETQYF,TGCAGTGCTAGAGTTGGCAGGGATTCGGAGACCCAGTACTTC
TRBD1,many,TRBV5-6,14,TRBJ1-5,CASSFRTGHQPQHF,TGTGCCAGCAGCTTCCGGACAGGACATCAGCCCCAGCATTTT
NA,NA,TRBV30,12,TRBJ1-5,CAWSLGGQPQHF,TGTGCCTGGAGTCTCGGGGGTCAGCCCCAGCATTTT
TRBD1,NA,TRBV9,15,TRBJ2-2,CASSASGTGVGELFF,TGTGCCAGCAGCGCCTCCGGGACAGGGGTCGGGGAGCTGTTTTTT
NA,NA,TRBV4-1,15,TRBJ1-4,CASSRDSEEREKLFF,TGCGCCAGCAGCCGAGACAGTGAGGAGCGCGAAAAACTGTTTTTT
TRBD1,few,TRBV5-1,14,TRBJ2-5,CASSPGTGSETQYF,TGCGCCAGCAGCCCCGGGACAGGCTCGGAGACCCAGTACTTC
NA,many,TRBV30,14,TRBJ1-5,CAWSGGQYNQPQHF,TGTGCCTGGAGTGGCGGACAGTACAATCAGCCCCAGCATTTT
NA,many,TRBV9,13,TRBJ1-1,CASSLRWNTEAFF,TGTGCCAGCAGCCTCCGTTGGAACACTGAAGCTTTCTTT
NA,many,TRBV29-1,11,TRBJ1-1,CSVEDQGEAFF,TGCAGCGTTGAAGATCAGGGGGAAGCTTTCTTT
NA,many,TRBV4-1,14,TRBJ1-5,CASSQDKGNQPQHF,TGCGCCAGCAGCCAAGATAAGGGCAATCAGCCCCAGCATTTT
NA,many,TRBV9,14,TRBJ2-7,CASSPLVLMNEQYF,TGTGCCAGCAGCCCTTTGGTCCTCATGAACGAGCAGTACTTC
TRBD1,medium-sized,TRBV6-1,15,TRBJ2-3,CASSEGTGDTDTQYF,TGTGCCAGCAGTGAAGGGACAGGGGACACAGATACGCAGTATTTT
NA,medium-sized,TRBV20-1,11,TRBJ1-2,CSAVGGGGYTF,TGCAGTGCTGTCGGCGGAGGGGGCTACACCTTC
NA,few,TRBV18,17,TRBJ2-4,CASSPGTERLAKNIQYF,TGTGCCAGCTCACCCGGGACGGAGCGCCTAGCCAAAAACATTCAGTACTTC
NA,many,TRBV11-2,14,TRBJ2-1,CASSLDRVTDEQFF,TGTGCCAGCAGCTTAGACAGGGTAACTGATGAGCAGTTCTTC
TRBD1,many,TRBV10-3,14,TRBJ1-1,CAHQSGQGTTEAFF,TGTGCCCATCAATCGGGACAGGGAACCACTGAAGCTTTCTTT
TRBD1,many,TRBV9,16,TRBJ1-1,CASSVAPQGQLIEAFF,TGTGCCAGCAGCGTAGCCCCACAGGGACAGCTAATTGAAGCTTTCTTT
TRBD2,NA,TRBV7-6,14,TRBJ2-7,CASSLGGEGYEQYF,TGTGCCAGCAGCTTAGGGGGGGAGGGTTACGAGCAGTACTTC
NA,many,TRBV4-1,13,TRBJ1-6,CASSQVSATPLHF,TGCGCCAGCAGCCAAGTTAGCGCGACACCCCTCCACTTT
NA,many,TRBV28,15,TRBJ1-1,CASSFIGTMNTEAFF,TGTGCCAGCAGTTTCATAGGTACCATGAACACTGAAGCTTTCTTT
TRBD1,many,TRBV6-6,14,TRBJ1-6,CASRSGTGTSPLHF,TGTGCCAGCAGATCCGGGACAGGGACCTCACCCCTCCACTTT
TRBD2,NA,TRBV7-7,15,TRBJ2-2,CASSRLAGGSGELFF,TGTGCTAGCAGCCGACTAGCGGGAGGCTCCGGGGAGCTGTTTTTT
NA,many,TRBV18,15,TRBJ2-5,CASSPPQTGQETQYF,TGTGCCAGCTCACCACCTCAGACAGGTCAAGAGACCCAGTACTTC
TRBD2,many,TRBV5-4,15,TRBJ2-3,CASSLRLAEADTQYF,TGTGCCAGCAGCTTGCGCCTAGCGGAAGCAGATACGCAGTATTTT
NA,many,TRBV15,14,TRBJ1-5,CATSVAASNQPQHF,TGTGCCACCAGCGTGGCAGCTAGCAATCAGCCCCAGCATTTT
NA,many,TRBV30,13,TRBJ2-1,CAWSWAGKMQQFF,TGTGCCTGGAGTTGGGCAGGCAAAATGCAGCAGTTCTTC
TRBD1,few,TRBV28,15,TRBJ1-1,CESAKNRGRNTEAFF,TGTGAGAGCGCCAAAAACAGGGGGCGGAACACTGAAGCTTTCTTT
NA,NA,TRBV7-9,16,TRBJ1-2,CASSPGGARGNYGYTF,TGTGCCAGCAGCCCCGGAGGGGCGAGGGGTAACTATGGCTACACCTTC
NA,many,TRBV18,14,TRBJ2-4,CASSPEGVKNIQYF,TGTGCCAGCTCACCAGAGGGTGTCAAAAACATTCAGTACTTC
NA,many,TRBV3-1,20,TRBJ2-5,CASSQEWHGFTGYVGETQYF,TGTGCCAGCAGCCAAGAGTGGCACGGCTTCACAGGCTACGTCGGAGAGACCCAGTACTTC
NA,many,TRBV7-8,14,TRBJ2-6,CASILTSGANVLTF,TGTGCCAGCATCCTTACCTCTGGGGCCAACGTCCTGACTTTC
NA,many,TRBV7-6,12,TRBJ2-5,CASSPQGETQYF,TGTGCCAGCAGCCCCCAGGGAGAGACCCAGTACTTC
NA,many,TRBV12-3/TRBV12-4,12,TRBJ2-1,CASSWTDNEQFF,TGTGCCAGCAGTTGGACGGACAATGAGCAGTTCTTC
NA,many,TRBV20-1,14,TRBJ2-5,CSARRTGRAETQYF,TGCAGTGCTAGACGGACGGGCAGGGCCGAGACCCAGTACTTC
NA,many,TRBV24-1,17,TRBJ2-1,CATSESPGRHSYNEQFF,TGTGCCACCAGTGAGTCTCCAGGGCGTCACTCCTACAATGAGCAGTTCTTC